The 7 T cell receptor beta chains given below trace back to one sample, sequenced in a study of cytomegalovirus exposure and HLA in healthy donors. Primers for the PCR totalled 60 Vbeta and 13 Jbeta. Profiling relied on immunoSEQ multiplex PCR, and the TCRdb table lists in-frame clones only, not all of them. The sample holds about 120,000 clones, less than 85% seen once. The sequencing input was PBMCs. These receptors were taken from a man between 18 and 29 years old in good health and CMV-seropositive.

The chain carries TRBV10-1 and TRBJ1-5; 7 bases align to TRBD1. Germline lookup yields CDR1 WNHNN and CDR2 SYGVQD (reference sequence). The CDR3 spans 15 residues. The ends lost 2 bases at V and 6 bases at J; junction bases unmatched: 7. The CDR3 here is CASSERQGGTQPQHF. The CDR3 region has the DNA TGCGCCAGCAGTGAGAGACAGGGAGGTACTCAGCCCCAGCATTTT.

The chain links TRBV6-5 to TRBJ1-1, with D tentatively TRBD1 (6 bases). Germline CDR1 and CDR2: MNHEY and SVGAGI. The CDR3 sequence is 13 residues long. The V end was cut by 6 bases, the J end by 1 base, with 9 bases between. CDR3 sequence: CASRQGRNTEAFF. The CDR3 DNA is TGTGCCAGCAGACAGGGACGGAACACTGAAGCTTTCTTT.

The V and J genes are TRBV7-3 and TRBJ2-7, with TRBD1 identical over 8 bases. CDR1 is SGHTA, CDR2 FQGTGA, per germline. The CDR3 has 13 residues. J gave up 3 bases and V 5 bases, and 3 bases lay outside the gene matches. The CDR3, as DNA: TGTGCCAGCAGCCCCGGGACAGGCTACGAGCAGTACTTC. Protein: CASSPGTGYEQYF.

This chain links TRBV10-3 with TRBJ2-1; 10 bases are a match to TRBD1. V shed 10 bases, J shed 4 bases, and the junction held 10 bases outside the gene matches. This CDR3 region has 15 residues. Germline V gene lookup returns CDR1 ENHRY and CDR2 SYGVKD. CDR3 region: CATHRDRGGYNEQFF. CDR3 sequence (DNA): TGTGCCACCCACCGGGACAGGGGAGGGTACAATGAGCAGTTCTTC.

The chain links TRBV6-5 to TRBJ1-1; D may be TRBD1 (5 bases). V was shortened by 10 bases and J by 5 bases, with 14 bases between the two germline ends. Looked up from germline, CDR1 is MNHEY and CDR2 is SVGAGI. The CDR3 extends over 12 amino acids. CDR3 protein: CATLVGLTEAFF. The DNA for the CDR3 is TGTGCCACCCTCGTGGGACTAACTGAAGCTTTCTTT.

The sample holds one count of this clone. V is TRBV6-5 and J is TRBJ1-2, with a possible D match to TRBD1 (6 bases). This CDR3 comprises 15 residues. Trimming stripped 4 bases from V and 1 base from J, with 13 bases between. In germline, CDR1 is MNHEY, CDR2 SVGAGI. The CDR3 is CASSSQGGYNYGYTF. The DNA for the CDR3 is TGTGCCAGCAGTTCCCAAGGGGGTTATAACTATGGCTACACCTTC.

Here the CDR3 DNA reads TGTGCCAGCAGCCCCGTAGCGGGGGGGCCTACCGGGGAGCTGTTTTTT. Its translation: CASSPVAGGPTGELFF. The V gene is TRBV5-4, the J gene TRBJ2-2; 11 nucleotides match TRBD2. The CDR3 length is 16 residues. In germline, CDR1 is SGHNT, CDR2 YYREEE (reference sequence). The junction had 7 bases not matched to a gene; V was cut back by 4 bases and J by 5 bases. The variable domain in full, with the rest retrieved from reference TRBV5-4 and TRBJ2-2, is ETGVTQSPTHLIKTRGQQVTLRCSSQSGHNTVSWYQQALGQGPQFIFQYYREEENGRGNFPPRFSGLQFPNYSSELNVNALELDDSALYLCASSPVAGGPTGELFFGEGSRLTVL.